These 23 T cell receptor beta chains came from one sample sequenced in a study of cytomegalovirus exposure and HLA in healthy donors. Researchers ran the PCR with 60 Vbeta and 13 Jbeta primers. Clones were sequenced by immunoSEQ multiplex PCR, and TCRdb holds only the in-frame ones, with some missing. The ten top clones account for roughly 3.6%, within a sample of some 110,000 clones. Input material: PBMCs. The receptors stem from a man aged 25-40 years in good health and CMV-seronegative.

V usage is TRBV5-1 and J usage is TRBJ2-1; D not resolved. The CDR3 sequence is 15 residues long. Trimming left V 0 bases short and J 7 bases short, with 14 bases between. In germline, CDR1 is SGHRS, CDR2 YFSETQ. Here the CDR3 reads CASSLGGAELNEQFF. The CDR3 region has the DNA TGCGCCAGCAGCTTGGGAGGAGCCGAATTGAATGAGCAGTTCTTC.

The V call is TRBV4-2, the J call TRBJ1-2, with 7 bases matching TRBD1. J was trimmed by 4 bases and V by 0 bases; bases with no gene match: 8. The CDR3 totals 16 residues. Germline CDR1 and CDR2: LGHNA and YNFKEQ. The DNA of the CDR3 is TGTGCCAGCAGCCAAGATTTTACAGGGGATCCCTATGGCTACACCTTC. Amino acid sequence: CASSQDFTGDPYGYTF.

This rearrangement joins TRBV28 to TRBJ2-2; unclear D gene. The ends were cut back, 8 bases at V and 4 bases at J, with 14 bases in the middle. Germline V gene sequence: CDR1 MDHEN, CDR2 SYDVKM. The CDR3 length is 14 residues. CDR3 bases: TGTGCCAGCGCCGTACCTAGTAGCACCGGGGAGCTGTTTTTT. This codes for CASAVPSSTGELFF.

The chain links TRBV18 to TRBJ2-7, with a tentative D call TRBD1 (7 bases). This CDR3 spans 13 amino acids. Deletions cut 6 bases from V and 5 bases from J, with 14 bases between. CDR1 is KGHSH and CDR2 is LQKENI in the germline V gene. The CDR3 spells CASSQGGLNEQYF. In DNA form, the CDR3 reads TGTGCCAGCTCGCAGGGGGGTCTCAACGAGCAGTACTTC.

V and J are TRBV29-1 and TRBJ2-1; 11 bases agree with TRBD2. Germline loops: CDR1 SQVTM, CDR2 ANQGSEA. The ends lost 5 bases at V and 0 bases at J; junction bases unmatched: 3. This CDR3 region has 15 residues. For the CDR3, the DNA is TGCAGCGTTTCTAGCGGGGGGTTCTCCTACAATGAGCAGTTCTTC. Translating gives CSVSSGGFSYNEQFF.

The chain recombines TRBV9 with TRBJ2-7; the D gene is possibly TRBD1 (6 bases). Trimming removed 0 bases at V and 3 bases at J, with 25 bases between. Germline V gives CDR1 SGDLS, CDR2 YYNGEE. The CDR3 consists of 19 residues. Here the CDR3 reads CASSVGGGASDDRNYEQYF. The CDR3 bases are TGTGCCAGCAGCGTAGGAGGTGGGGCGAGCGACGACAGGAACTACGAGCAGTACTTC.

DNA for the CDR3: TGTGCCAGCACCCTGCTGAGGTTCTCGTACCAAGAGACCCAGTACTTC. Residues: CASTLLRFSYQETQYF. This chain connects TRBV7-9 to TRBJ2-5; D ambiguous. Trimming took 7 bases from V and 0 from J, leaving 18 bases between them. Germline values: CDR1 SEHNR, CDR2 FQNEAQ (reference sequence). The CDR3 loop spans 16 amino acids.

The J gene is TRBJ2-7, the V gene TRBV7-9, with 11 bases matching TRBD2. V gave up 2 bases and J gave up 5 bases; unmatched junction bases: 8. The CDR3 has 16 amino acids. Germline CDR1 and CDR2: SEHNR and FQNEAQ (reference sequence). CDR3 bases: TGTGCCAGCAGCTTACCGTCTAGCGGGGGGAGCCACGAGCAGTACTTC. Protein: CASSLPSSGGSHEQYF.

This CDR3 reads CASTGTANYGYTF. In DNA, the CDR3 is TGCGCCAGCACCGGGACAGCTAACTATGGCTACACCTTC. J is TRBJ1-2 and V is TRBV4-1; 7 nucleotides align to TRBD1. Germline CDR1 and CDR2: MGHRA and YSYEKL. With 7 bases clipped from V and 0 bases from J, the junction kept 2 bases outside the gene matches. This CDR3 region has 13 residues.

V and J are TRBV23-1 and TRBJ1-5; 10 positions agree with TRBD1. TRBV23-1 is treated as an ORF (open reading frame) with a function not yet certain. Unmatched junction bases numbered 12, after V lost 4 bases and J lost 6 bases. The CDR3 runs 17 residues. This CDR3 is CASSRGAGTGDIQPQHF. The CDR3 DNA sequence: TGCGCCAGCAGTCGTGGCGCCGGGACAGGGGACATTCAGCCCCAGCATTTT.

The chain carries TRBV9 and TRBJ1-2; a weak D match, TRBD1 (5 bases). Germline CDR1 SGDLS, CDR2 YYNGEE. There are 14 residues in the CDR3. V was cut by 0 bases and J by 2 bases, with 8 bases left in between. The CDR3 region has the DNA TGTGCCAGCAGCGTAGCTTCAGGGAACTATGGCTACACCTTC. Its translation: CASSVASGNYGYTF.

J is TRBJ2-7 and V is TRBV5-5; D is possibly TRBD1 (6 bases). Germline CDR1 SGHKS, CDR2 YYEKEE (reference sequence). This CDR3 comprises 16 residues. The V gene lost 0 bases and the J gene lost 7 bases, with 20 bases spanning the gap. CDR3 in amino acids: CASSLDSGTPSGEQYF. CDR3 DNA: TGTGCCAGCAGCTTGGATTCCGGGACACCATCGGGGGAGCAGTACTTC.

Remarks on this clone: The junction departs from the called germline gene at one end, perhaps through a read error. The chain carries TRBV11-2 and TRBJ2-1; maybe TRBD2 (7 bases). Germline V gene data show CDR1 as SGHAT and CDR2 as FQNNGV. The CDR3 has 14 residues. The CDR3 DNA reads TGTGCCAGCAGCTTTGGCGGGGGCAAGGGTGAGCAGCTCTTC. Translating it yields CASSFGGGKGEQLF. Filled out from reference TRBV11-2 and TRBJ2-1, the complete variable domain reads EAGVAQSPRYKIIEKRQSVAFWCNPISGHATLYWYQQILGQGPKLLIQFQNNGVVDDSQLPKDRFSAERLKGVDSTLKIQPAKLEDSAVYLCASSFGGGKGEQLFGPGTRLTVL.

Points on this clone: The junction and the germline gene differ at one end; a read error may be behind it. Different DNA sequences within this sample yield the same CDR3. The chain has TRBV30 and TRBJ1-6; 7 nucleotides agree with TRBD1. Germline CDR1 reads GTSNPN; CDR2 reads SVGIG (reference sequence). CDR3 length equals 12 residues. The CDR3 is CAVDRDNSPLHF. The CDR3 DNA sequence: TGTGCCGTCGACAGGGATAATTCACCCCTCCATTTT.

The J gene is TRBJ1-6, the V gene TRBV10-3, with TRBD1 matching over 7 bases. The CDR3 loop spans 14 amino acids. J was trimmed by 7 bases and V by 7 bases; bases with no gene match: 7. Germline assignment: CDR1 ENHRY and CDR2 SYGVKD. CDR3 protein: CAITSGRGNSPLHF. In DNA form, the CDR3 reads TGTGCCATCACATCGGGCAGGGGGAATTCACCCCTCCACTTT.

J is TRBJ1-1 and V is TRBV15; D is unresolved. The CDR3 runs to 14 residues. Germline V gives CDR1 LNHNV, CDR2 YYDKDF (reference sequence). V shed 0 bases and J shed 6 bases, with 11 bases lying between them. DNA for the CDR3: TGTGCCACCAGCAGAGATTGGCCGATGGCTGAAGCTTTCTTT. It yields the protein CATSRDWPMAEAFF.

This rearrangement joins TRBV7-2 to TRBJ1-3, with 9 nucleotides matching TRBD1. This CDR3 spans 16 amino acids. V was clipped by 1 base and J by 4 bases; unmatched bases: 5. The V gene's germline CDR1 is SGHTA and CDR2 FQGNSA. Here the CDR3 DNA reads TGTGCCAGCAGCTTAGACCGGACAGGGGTCGGAAACACCATATATTTT. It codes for CASSLDRTGVGNTIYF.

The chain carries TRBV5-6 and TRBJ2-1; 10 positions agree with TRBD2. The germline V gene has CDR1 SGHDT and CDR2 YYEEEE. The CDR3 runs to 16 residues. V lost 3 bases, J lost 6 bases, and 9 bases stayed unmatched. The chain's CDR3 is CASSSPGSGGANEQFF. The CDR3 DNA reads TGTGCCAGCAGCTCACCGGGGAGCGGGGGGGCCAATGAGCAGTTCTTC. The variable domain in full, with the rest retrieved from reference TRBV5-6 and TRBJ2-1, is DAGVTQSPTHLIKTRGQQVTLRCSPKSGHDTVSWYQQALGQGPQFIFQYYEEEERQRGNFPDRFSGHQFPNYSSELNVNALLLGDSALYLCASSSPGSGGANEQFFGPGTRLTVL.

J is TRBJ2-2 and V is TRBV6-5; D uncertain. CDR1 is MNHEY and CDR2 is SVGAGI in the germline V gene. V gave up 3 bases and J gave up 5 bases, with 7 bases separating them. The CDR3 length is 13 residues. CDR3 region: CASSYTVTGELFF. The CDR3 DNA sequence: TGTGCCAGCAGTTATACAGTTACCGGGGAGCTGTTTTTT.

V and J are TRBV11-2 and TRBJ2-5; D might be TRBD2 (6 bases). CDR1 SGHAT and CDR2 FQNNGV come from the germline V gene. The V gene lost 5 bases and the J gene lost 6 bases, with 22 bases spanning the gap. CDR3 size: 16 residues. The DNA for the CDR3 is TGTGCCAGCAGCCACACCCGGGGGTCCTCTGGGAAGACCCAGTACTTC. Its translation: CASSHTRGSSGKTQYF.

The CDR3 spells CASSEIRWTGGTGETQYF. The CDR3 DNA reads as TGTGCCAGCAGTGAAATACGGTGGACAGGGGGAACGGGGGAGACCCAGTACTTC. This chain uses TRBV6-1 with TRBJ2-5, with TRBD1 identical over 10 bases. This CDR3 is built from 18 residues. After removal of 2 bases from V and 5 bases from J, the junction contained 14 bases not matched to a gene. From germline, CDR1 is MNHNS and CDR2 SASEGT.

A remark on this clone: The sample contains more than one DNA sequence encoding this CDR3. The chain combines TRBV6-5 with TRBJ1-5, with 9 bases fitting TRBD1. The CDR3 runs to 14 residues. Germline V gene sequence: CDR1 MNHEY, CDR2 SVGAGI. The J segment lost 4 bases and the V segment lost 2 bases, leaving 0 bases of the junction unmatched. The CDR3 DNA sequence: TGTGCCAGCAGTTACGGACAGGGGAATCAGCCCCAGCATTTT. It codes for CASSYGQGNQPQHF.

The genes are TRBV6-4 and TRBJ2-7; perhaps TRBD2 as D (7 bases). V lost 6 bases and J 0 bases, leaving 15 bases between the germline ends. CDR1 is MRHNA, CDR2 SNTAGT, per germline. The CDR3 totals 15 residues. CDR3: CASSPEGGTSYEQYF. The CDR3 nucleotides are TGTGCCAGCAGCCCCGAGGGGGGGACCTCCTACGAGCAGTACTTC.